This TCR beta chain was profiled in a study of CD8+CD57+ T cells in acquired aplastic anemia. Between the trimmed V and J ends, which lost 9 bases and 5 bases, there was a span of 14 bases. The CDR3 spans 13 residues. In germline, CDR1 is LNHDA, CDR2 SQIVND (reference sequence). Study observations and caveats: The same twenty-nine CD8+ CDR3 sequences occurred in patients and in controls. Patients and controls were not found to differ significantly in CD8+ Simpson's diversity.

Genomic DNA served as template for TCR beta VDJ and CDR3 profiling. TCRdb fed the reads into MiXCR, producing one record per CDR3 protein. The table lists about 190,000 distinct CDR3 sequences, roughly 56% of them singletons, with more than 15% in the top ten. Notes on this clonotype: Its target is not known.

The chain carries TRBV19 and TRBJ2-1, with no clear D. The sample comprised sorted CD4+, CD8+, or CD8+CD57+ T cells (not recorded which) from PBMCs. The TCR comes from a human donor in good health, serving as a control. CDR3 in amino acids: CASGIDGNNEQFF. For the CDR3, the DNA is TGTGCCAGCGGTATTGATGGAAACAATGAGCAGTTCTTC.